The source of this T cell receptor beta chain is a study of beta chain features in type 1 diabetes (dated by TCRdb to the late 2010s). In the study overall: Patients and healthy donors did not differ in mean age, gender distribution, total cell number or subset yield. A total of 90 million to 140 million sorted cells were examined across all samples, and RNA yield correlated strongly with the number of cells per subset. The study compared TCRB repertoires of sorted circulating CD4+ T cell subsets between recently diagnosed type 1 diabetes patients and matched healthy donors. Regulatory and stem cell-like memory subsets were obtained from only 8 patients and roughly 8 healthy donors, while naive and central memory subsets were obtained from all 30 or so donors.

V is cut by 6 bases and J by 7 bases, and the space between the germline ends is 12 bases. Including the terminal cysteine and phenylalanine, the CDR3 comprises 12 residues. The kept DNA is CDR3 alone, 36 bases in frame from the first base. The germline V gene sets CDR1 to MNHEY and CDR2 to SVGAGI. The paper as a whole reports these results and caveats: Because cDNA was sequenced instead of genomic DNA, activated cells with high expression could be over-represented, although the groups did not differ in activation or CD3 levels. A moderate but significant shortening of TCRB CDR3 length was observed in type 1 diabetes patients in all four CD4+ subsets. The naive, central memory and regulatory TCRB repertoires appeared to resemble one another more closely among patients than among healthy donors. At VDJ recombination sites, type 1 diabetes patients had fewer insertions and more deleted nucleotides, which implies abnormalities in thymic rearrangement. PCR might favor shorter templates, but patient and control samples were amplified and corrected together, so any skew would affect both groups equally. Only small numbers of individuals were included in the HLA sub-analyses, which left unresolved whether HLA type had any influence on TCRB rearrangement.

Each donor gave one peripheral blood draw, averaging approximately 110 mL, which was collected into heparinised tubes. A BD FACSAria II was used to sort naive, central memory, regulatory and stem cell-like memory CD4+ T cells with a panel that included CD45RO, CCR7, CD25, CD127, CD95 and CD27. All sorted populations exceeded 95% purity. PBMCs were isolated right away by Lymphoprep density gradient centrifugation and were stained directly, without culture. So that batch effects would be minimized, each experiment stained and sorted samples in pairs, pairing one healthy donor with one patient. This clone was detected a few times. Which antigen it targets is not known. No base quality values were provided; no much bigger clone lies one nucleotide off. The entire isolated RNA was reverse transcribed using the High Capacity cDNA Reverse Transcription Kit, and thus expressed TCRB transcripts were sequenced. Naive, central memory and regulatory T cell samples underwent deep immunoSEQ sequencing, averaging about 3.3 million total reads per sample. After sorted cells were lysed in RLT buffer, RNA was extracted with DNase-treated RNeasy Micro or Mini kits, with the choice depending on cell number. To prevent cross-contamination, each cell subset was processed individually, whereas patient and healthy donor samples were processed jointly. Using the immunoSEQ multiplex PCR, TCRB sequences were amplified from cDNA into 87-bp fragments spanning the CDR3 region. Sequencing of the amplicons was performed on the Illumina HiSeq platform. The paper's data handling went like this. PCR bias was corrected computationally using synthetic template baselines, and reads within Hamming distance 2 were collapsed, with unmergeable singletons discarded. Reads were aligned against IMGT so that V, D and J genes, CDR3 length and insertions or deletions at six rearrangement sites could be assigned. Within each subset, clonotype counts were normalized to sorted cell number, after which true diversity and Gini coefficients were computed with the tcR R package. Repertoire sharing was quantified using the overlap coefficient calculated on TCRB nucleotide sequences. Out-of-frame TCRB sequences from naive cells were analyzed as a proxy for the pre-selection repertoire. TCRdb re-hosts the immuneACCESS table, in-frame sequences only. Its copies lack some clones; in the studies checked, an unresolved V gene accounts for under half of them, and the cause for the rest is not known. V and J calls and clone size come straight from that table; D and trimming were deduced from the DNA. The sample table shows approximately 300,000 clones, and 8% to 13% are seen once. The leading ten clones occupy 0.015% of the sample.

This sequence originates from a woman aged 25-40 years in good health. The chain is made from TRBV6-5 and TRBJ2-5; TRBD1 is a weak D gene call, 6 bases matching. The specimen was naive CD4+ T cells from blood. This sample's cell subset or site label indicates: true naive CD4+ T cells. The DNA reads TGTGCCAGCAGGCCGACAGGTGCGACCCAGTACTTC. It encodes CASRPTGATQYF.